These 26 T cell receptor beta chains came from one sample sequenced in a study of T cells in Graves' hyperthyroidism and ophthalmopathy. TCR beta CDR3 sequences were amplified from RNA transcripts. RT-PCR in the first round (using the HTBI primer set) targeted the TCR CDR3. TCRdb redid the calling of the multiplex PCR reads with MiXCR, one entry per CDR3 protein. This table holds 700,000 or so distinct CDR3 sequences, less than 20% found once. Sequenced sample: blood. Receptor source: a man younger than 35 with Graves' hyperthyroidism.

This chain connects TRBV30 to TRBJ2-2; TRBD1 aligns across 7 bases. The trim removed 4 bases at V and 6 bases at J, leaving 8 bases unmatched. Germline assignment: CDR1 GTSNPN and CDR2 SVGIG (reference sequence). This CDR3 has 14 amino acids. CDR3 nucleotide sequence: TGTGCCTGGAACATTAAGGGGGCCTCCGGGGAGCTGTTTTTT. Its protein product is CAWNIKGASGELFF. Looking up the rest from reference TRBV30 and TRBJ2-2 gives the full variable domain: SQTIHQWPATLVQPVGSPLSLECTVEGTSNPNLYWYRQAAGRGLQLLFYSVGIGQISSEVPQNLSASRPQDRQFILSSKKLLLSDSGFYLCAWNIKGASGELFFGEGSRLTVL.

Remarks on this clonotype: Germline and junction disagree at one end, which may indicate a read error. The gene calls are TRBV7-6 and TRBJ1-5; D uncertain. Germline V lookup: CDR1 SGHVS, CDR2 FNYEAQ. This CDR3 contains 17 residues. The CDR3 nucleotides are TGTGCCAGCGGCTTAGCGAGCGGACCCCTTCCTTTGATGCCCCAGCATTTT. Translation: CASGLASGPLPLMPQHF.

This clonotype was observed at least ten times. V gene TRBV2 combines with J gene TRBJ1-6, with TRBD1 identical over 12 bases. The V gene end was trimmed by 8 bases and the J gene end by 8 bases; junction bases not matched to a gene: 7. The length of the CDR3 is 15 residues. Germline loops: CDR1 SNHLY, CDR2 FYNNEI. Here the CDR3 reads CASSGGTGGDSPLHF. The CDR3 region has the DNA TGTGCCAGCTCTGGGGGGACAGGGGGCGATTCACCCCTCCACTTT.

The chain couples TRBV7-9 to TRBJ1-5; D is unclear. The V end lost 5 bases, the J end lost 6 bases, and 14 bases lay between the germline ends. The CDR3 contains 14 residues. From germline, CDR1 is SEHNR and CDR2 FQNEAQ (reference sequence). CDR3 DNA sequence: TGTGCCAGCAGCCCGGTGGGCTCAGGTCAGCCCCAGCATTTT. As protein: CASSPVGSGQPQHF.

This clonotype was seen ten or more times. The rearrangement uses TRBV18 and TRBJ2-1, with 13 bases that match TRBD2. The V segment lost 3 bases and the J segment 3 bases; nucleotides outside the gene matches: 2. There are 16 residues in the CDR3. CDR1 and CDR2 from the germline V gene are KGHSH and LQKENI. Here the CDR3 reads CASSPGLAGIYNEQFF. The CDR3 region has the DNA TGTGCCAGCTCACCGGGACTAGCGGGGATCTACAATGAGCAGTTCTTC. Looking up the rest from reference TRBV18 and TRBJ2-1 gives the full variable domain: NAGVMQNPRHLVRRRGQEARLRCSPMKGHSHVYWYRQLPEEGLKFMVYLQKENIIDESGMPKERFSAEFPKEGPSILRIQQVVRGDSAAYFCASSPGLAGIYNEQFFGPGTRLTVL.

The chain joins TRBV28 to TRBJ2-5; possible D gene TRBD1, 6 bases. Germline CDR1 is MDHEN and CDR2 is SYDVKM. There are 17 residues in the CDR3. V dropped 4 bases and J dropped 3 bases, with 21 bases sitting between them. The CDR3 bases are TGTGCCAGCAGTTCCCCCGGTCGACAGGAACGCAAAGAGACCCAGTACTTC. Residues: CASSSPGRQERKETQYF. The full variable domain, in which reference TRBV28 and TRBJ2-5 provide the parts outside the CDR3, is DVKVTQSSRYLVKRTGEKVFLECVQDMDHENMFWYRQDPGLGLRLIYFSYDVKMKEKGDIPEGYSVSREKKERFSLILESASTNQTSMYLCASSSPGRQERKETQYFGPGTRLLVL.

This clonotype was seen more than once but under ten times. The chain links TRBV6-2 or TRBV6-3 to TRBJ1-2, with TRBD1 matching 8 bases. Trimming removed 4 bases from V and 8 bases from J; junction bases left unmatched: 3. This CDR3 has 12 amino acids. Per germline, CDR1 MNHEY and CDR2 SVGEGT. CDR3 protein: CASSSDRGGYTF. CDR3 DNA sequence: TGTGCCAGCAGTTCCGACAGGGGAGGCTACACCTTC.

The gene calls are TRBV9 and TRBJ2-5, with TRBD1 identical over 9 bases. The CDR3 is made up of 16 amino acids. Per the germline V gene, CDR1 is SGDLS and CDR2 is YYNGEE. V lost 4 bases to trimming and J lost 3 bases; unmatched junction nucleotides: 10. In DNA, the CDR3 is TGTGCCAGCAGCTCGGGGGACAGGGTGCAGGAAGAGACCCAGTACTTC. Its translation is CASSSGDRVQEETQYF.

This clonotype was recorded many times. V is TRBV11-1 and J is TRBJ2-3; D gene ambiguous. The CDR3 is made up of 14 amino acids. V was cut by 7 bases and J by 5 bases, with 16 bases left in between. CDR1 and CDR2 from the germline V gene are SGHAT and FQDESV (reference sequence). CDR3 DNA sequence: TGTGCCAGCAAACGGGTTCTTACCGAAGATACGCAGTATTTT. This codes for CASKRVLTEDTQYF.

This clonotype was recorded many times. The chain employs TRBV12-3 or TRBV12-4 and TRBJ2-7; 8 bases align to TRBD2. This CDR3 region has 15 residues. V was clipped by 2 bases and J by 6 bases; unmatched bases: 9. The CDR3 DNA follows: TGTGCCAGCAGTTTAACGGGGGGGGCGTTTGGCGAGCAGTACTTC. Its translation is CASSLTGGAFGEQYF.

CDR3 residues: CASSLGGSAYSNQPQHF. DNA for the CDR3: TGTGCCAGCAGCTTGGGTGGCAGCGCATATAGCAATCAGCCCCAGCATTTT. This chain uses TRBV5-5 with TRBJ1-5, with D unclear. Trimming took 0 bases from V and 0 from J, leaving 13 bases between them. This CDR3 is 17 amino acids long. CDR1 is SGHKS and CDR2 is YYEKEE in the germline V gene (reference sequence).

The chain recombines TRBV29-1 with TRBJ1-2; 9 bases are a match to TRBD1. Germline CDR1 SQVTM, CDR2 ANQGSEA. With 2 bases clipped from V and 4 bases from J, the junction kept 8 bases outside the gene matches. This CDR3 region has 15 residues. CDR3 protein: CSVERGQGSGYGYTF. The CDR3 DNA follows: TGCAGCGTTGAAAGGGGACAGGGCTCGGGCTATGGCTACACCTTC.

The rearrangement joins TRBV15 to TRBJ2-6; possibly TRBD2 for D (5 bases). Germline V CDR1 and CDR2: LNHNV, YYDKDF (reference sequence). V lost 5 bases and J 0 bases, leaving 17 bases between the germline ends. The CDR3 totals 18 residues. Written as DNA, the CDR3 is TGTGCCACCAGCCTTCGGACTGATCCTACCTCTGGGGCCAACGTCCTGACTTTC. Translating it yields CATSLRTDPTSGANVLTF.

This clonotype came up many times. The chain couples TRBV30 to TRBJ2-7; D remains unclear. This CDR3 region has 13 residues. Germline loops: CDR1 GTSNPN, CDR2 SVGIG (reference sequence). V shed 1 base and J shed 6 bases, with 13 bases lying between them. The CDR3 is CAWSEGGPLEQYF. The DNA for the CDR3 is TGTGCCTGGAGTGAGGGTGGGCCCCTCGAGCAGTACTTC.

This clonotype was seen a handful of times. This chain joins TRBV3-1 and TRBJ2-5, with D unclear. The CDR3 sequence is 12 residues long. The germline V and J ends were trimmed by 3 bases and 7 bases, with 9 bases remaining between them. Germline loops: CDR1 LGHDT, CDR2 YNNKEL (reference sequence). The CDR3 region is CASSHTDATQYF. The DNA for the CDR3 is TGTGCCAGCAGCCATACAGATGCGACCCAGTACTTC.

The chain recombines TRBV30 with TRBJ1-2; TRBD1 aligns across 8 bases. CDR3 length: 15 amino acids. CDR1 and CDR2 from the germline V gene are GTSNPN and SVGIG (reference sequence). The V gene end was trimmed by 0 bases and the J gene end by 6 bases; junction bases not matched to a gene: 9. The CDR3 spells CAWSVPRTGRDGYTF. DNA of the CDR3: TGTGCCTGGAGTGTACCCCGGACAGGGAGGGATGGCTACACCTTC.

The chain uses TRBV30 and TRBJ1-2, with D possibly TRBD1 on 6 matching bases. CDR3 length: 13 amino acids. CDR1 GTSNPN and CDR2 SVGIG come from the germline V gene (reference sequence). The germline V and J ends were trimmed by 4 bases and 8 bases, with 17 bases remaining between them. CDR3 in amino acids: CAWTTGGGLGYTF. CDR3 sequence (DNA): TGTGCCTGGACCACCGGGGGGGGGCTGGGCTACACCTTC.

The sample holds many counts of this clonotype. The chain links TRBV7-3 to TRBJ2-2; D gene uncertain. The CDR3 sequence is 13 residues long. Germline CDR1 reads SGHTA; CDR2 reads FQGTGA. V was pared by 2 bases and J by 6 bases, with 7 bases between. As DNA, the CDR3 is TGTGCCAGCAGCTTAGAAGCTTCCGGGGAGCTGTTTTTT. Protein sequence: CASSLEASGELFF.

This clonotype has at least ten counts. V usage is TRBV20-1 and J usage is TRBJ2-3, with D unclear. The CDR3 is 11 amino acids. The germline V gene has CDR1 DFQATT and CDR2 SNEGSKA (reference sequence). V was trimmed by 0 bases and J by 5 bases, leaving 3 bases between them. The CDR3 region is CSARDQDTQYF. CDR3 coding DNA: TGCAGTGCTAGAGATCAAGATACGCAGTATTTT.

This chain connects TRBV6-1 to TRBJ2-1; D gene unclear. The CDR3 extends over 12 amino acids. CDR1 and CDR2 from the germline V gene are MNHNS and SASEGT. The germline V and J ends were trimmed by 5 bases and 6 bases, with 8 bases remaining between them. The CDR3 DNA sequence: TGTGCCAGCAGTACCATCGGCAATGAGCAGTTCTTC. It translates to CASSTIGNEQFF.

In this sample, this clonotype turned up a few times. The rearrangement links TRBV6-4 to TRBJ2-5, with D perhaps TRBD1 or TRBD2 (5 bases each). The V end was cut by 8 bases, the J end by 5 bases, with 15 bases between. This CDR3 has 13 residues. Germline values: CDR1 MRHNA, CDR2 SNTAGT. CDR3 amino acids: CASSPGAEETQYF. The DNA of the CDR3 is TGTGCCAGCTCCCCCGGGGCAGAGGAGACCCAGTACTTC.

The chain recombines TRBV4-3 with TRBJ2-7; D unclear. CDR1 is LGHNA, CDR2 YSLEER, per germline. Trimming removed 0 bases from V and 0 bases from J, with 9 bases in between. CDR3 size: 15 residues. The CDR3: CASSQDYLLSYEQYF. The CDR3 coding sequence is TGCGCCAGCAGCCAAGACTACCTCCTCTCCTACGAGCAGTACTTC.

At least ten counts were recorded for this clonotype. The chain is built from TRBV6-1 and TRBJ2-7; D is possibly TRBD1 (6 bases). Germline CDR1 is MNHNS and CDR2 is SASEGT. Trimming shortened V by 5 bases and J by 1 base, and 15 bases separated the two germline ends. The length of the CDR3 is 15 residues. The CDR3 sequence: CASSPTGPTSYEQYF. CDR3 sequence (DNA): TGTGCCAGCAGTCCTACAGGGCCTACTTCCTACGAGCAGTACTTC.

This clonotype was recorded many times. This CDR3 is CASSEGVYQPQHF. The CDR3 region has the DNA TGTGCCAGCAGTGAAGGGGTTTACCAGCCCCAGCATTTT. The chain recombines TRBV2 with TRBJ1-5; no firm D call. The CDR3 runs to 13 residues. The germline V gene encodes CDR1 SNHLY and CDR2 FYNNEI. V was shortened by 1 base and J by 7 bases, with 8 bases between the two germline ends.

This clonotype was seen many times. The chain is built from TRBV6-1 and TRBJ2-4; 11 bases map to TRBD2. With 4 bases clipped from V and 6 bases from J, the junction kept 5 bases outside the gene matches. This CDR3 has 15 residues. From germline, CDR1 is MNHNS and CDR2 SASEGT. CDR3 residues: CASSAGTSGGNIQYF. The DNA of the CDR3 is TGTGCCAGCAGTGCCGGGACTAGCGGTGGAAACATTCAGTACTTC.

The gene calls are TRBV4-1 and TRBJ1-5; the D is unclear. CDR1 and CDR2 (germline): MGHRA, YSYEKL. V lost 4 bases and J 3 bases, leaving 10 bases between the germline ends. This CDR3 is 14 amino acids long. DNA of the CDR3: TGCGCCAGCAGCCCAACGACCTCCAATCAGCCCCAGCATTTT. Encoded protein: CASSPTTSNQPQHF.